Here is one T cell receptor (beta chain) with its context. Germline values: CDR1 SGDLS, CDR2 YYNGEE. Trimming shortened V by 0 bases and J by 7 bases, and 13 bases separated the two germline ends. The CDR3 is 15 residues long. The data originate from a study of shared clonotypes between healthy human individuals. Clones were read by immunoSEQ multiplex PCR, and TCRdb kept only the in-frame ones, dropping some. Among roughly 680,000 clones listed, 72% were seen once. Sequencing was done on a sample of memory CD4+ T cells sorted from blood. Subset of the sample: CD45RA-negative fraction. V gene TRBV9 combines with J gene TRBJ1-4; D remains ambiguous. This sequence was found in a woman in her 30s in good health. CDR3 nucleotide sequence: TGTGCCAGCAGCGTAGATGGGGTATCGGGTGAAAAACTGTTTTTT. Residues: CASSVDGVSGEKLFF.